Following are 9 T cell receptor beta chains from one sample sequenced in a study of blood T cell repertoires in COVID-19. Assay used: immunoSEQ multiplex PCR; TCRdb lists only in-frame clones, some missing. This table holds about 280,000 clones, approximately 86% found once. Sequencing was done on a sample of peripheral blood. The receptors originated from a woman aged 25 to 39 who had recovered from COVID-19.

As to this clone: In the same sample, other DNA sequences code for this CDR3. V gene TRBV27 combines with J gene TRBJ1-5, with D perhaps matching TRBD1 (5 bases). V was cut by 2 bases and J by 4 bases, with 9 bases left in between. CDR3 length equals 14 residues. CDR1 is MNHEY and CDR2 is SMNVEV in the germline V gene (reference sequence). In nucleotides, the CDR3 is TGTGCCAGCAGTTTACAGGGTGCGAATCAGCCCCAGCATTTT. It yields the protein CASSLQGANQPQHF.

Concerning this clone: One end of the junction varies from germline; a read error may be responsible. This sequence joins TRBV3-1 (or the pseudogene TRBV3-2) and TRBJ1-4; D call uncertain. The CDR3 totals 14 residues. Germline assignment: CDR1 LGHDT and CDR2 YNNKEL (reference sequence). This CDR3 reads CASSEENAPGKLFF. CDR3 in DNA: TGTGCCAGCAGCGAAGAAAACGCCCCCGGAAAACTGTTTTTT.

This clone was found a few times. The genes are TRBV27 and TRBJ1-1; weak D call: TRBD1 (6 bases). The germline CDR1 and CDR2 sequences are MNHEY and SMNVEV (reference sequence). V lost 6 bases to trimming and J lost 4 bases, with 18 bases between them. The CDR3 consists of 15 residues. The CDR3 DNA reads as TGTGCCAGCAGAGAGGGAGGGGGGAGCGTCACTGAAGCTTTCTTT. It translates to CASREGGGSVTEAFF.

The chain is built from TRBV7-2 and TRBJ1-6, with D perhaps matching TRBD1 (5 bases). The V end was cut by 2 bases, the J end by 2 bases, with 16 bases between. Germline loops: CDR1 SGHTA, CDR2 FQGNSA. The CDR3 length is 18 residues. The CDR3 coding sequence is TGTGCCAGCAGCTTATCCTTCCCGGGGGGGACCTATAATTCACCCCTCCACTTT. Residues: CASSLSFPGGTYNSPLHF. Based on the CDR3 plus reference TRBV7-2 and TRBJ1-6, the full variable domain is GAGVSQSPSNKVTEKGKDVELRCDPISGHTALYWYRQSLGQGLEFLIYFQGNSAPDKSGLPSDRFSAERTGGSVSTLTIQRTQQEDSAVYLCASSLSFPGGTYNSPLHFGNGTRLTVT.

The gene calls are TRBV19 and TRBJ1-5; D remains ambiguous. V dropped 6 bases and J dropped 0 bases, with 9 bases sitting between them. The CDR3 runs 14 residues. The germline gives CDR1 LNHDA, CDR2 SQIVND (reference sequence). The CDR3, as DNA: TGTGCCAGTAGGGCCAGCGGTAGCAATCAGCCCCAGCATTTT. Its translation: CASRASGSNQPQHF.

The chain's CDR3 is CASSLLSANQPQHF. For the CDR3, the DNA is TGTGCCAGCAGCTTATTGAGTGCGAATCAGCCCCAGCATTTT. The gene calls are TRBV7-2 and TRBJ1-5; D unresolved. CDR3 size: 14 residues. Germline V gives CDR1 SGHTA, CDR2 FQGNSA. Trimming left V 2 bases short and J 4 bases short, with 9 bases between.

The chain links TRBV27 to TRBJ2-7; TRBD1 agrees at 10 bases. V dropped 5 bases and J dropped 4; count of bases not matched to a gene: 5. Germline values: CDR1 MNHEY, CDR2 SMNVEV (reference sequence). The CDR3 has 14 residues. The CDR3 sequence: CASSTGQGVYEQYF. Here the CDR3 DNA reads TGTGCCAGCAGTACTGGACAGGGGGTATACGAGCAGTACTTC.

The gene calls are TRBV7-2 and TRBJ2-7; 9 bases align to TRBD2. The V gene end was trimmed by 3 bases and the J gene end by 6 bases; junction bases not matched to a gene: 9. Germline lookup yields CDR1 SGHTA and CDR2 FQGNSA. There are 15 residues in the CDR3. The CDR3 is CASSFFPSGNGEQYF. The CDR3 DNA reads TGTGCCAGCAGCTTTTTCCCTAGCGGGAACGGCGAGCAGTACTTC.

CDR3 sequence (DNA): TGTGCCTGGAACCCCGACAGATACAATGAGCAGTTCTTC. Protein sequence: CAWNPDRYNEQFF. This sequence joins TRBV30 and TRBJ2-1; possible D gene TRBD1, 5 bases. The CDR3 runs 13 residues. V lost 4 bases to trimming and J lost 4 bases, with 11 bases between them. Per germline, CDR1 GTSNPN and CDR2 SVGIG (reference sequence).